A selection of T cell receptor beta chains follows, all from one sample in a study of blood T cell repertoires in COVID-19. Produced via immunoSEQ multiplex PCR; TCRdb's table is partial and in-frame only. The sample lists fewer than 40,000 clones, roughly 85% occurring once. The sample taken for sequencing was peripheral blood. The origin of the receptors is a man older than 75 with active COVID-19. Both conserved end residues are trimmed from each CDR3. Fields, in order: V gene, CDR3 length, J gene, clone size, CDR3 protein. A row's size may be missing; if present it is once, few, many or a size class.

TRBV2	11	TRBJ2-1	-	ASSEGVNNEQF
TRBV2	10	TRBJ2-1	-	ASIYSGGPGF
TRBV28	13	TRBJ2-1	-	ASSPAGGLIDEQF
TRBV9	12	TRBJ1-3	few	ASSPTVAGNTIY
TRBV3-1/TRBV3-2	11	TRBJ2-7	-	ASSQNRGYEQY
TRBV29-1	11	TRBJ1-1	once	SVGDGGWTEAF
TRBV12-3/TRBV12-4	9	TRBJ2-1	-	ASSSGQGQF
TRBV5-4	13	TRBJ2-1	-	ASSRAGGLNNEQF
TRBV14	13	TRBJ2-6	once	ASSQGSAGANVLT
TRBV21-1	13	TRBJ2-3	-	ASSTPEGAADTQY